The 20 T cell receptor beta chains listed next were all sequenced from one sample in a study of radiotherapy plus CTLA-4 blockade in lung cancer. Libraries were prepared by immunoSEQ multiplex PCR; TCRdb keeps only in-frame clonotypes and omits some of them. The sample includes approximately 70,000 clones, 65% to 85% of them seen just once. This specimen was peripheral blood, taken from a patient treated with radiotherapy plus ipilimumab. The receptors were gathered from a human donor with non-small cell lung cancer whose response to radiotherapy plus ipilimumab could not be evaluated. Some clones in this sample may be carry-over from other donors' samples.

The rearrangement links TRBV2 to TRBJ1-2; 7 bases map to TRBD1. The germline V gene has CDR1 SNHLY and CDR2 FYNNEI. J gave up 8 bases and V 7 bases, and 13 bases lay outside the gene matches. The CDR3 has 14 residues. The CDR3 coding sequence is TGTGCCAGCACCAATGGGGCAGGGGGATACGGCTACACCTTC. This gives the protein CASTNGAGGYGYTF.

The chain uses TRBV30 and TRBJ2-3; 9 bases agree with TRBD2. CDR3 length: 12 residues. V was pared by 0 bases and J by 11 bases, with 3 bases of the junction left unmatched. Germline CDR1 is GTSNPN and CDR2 is SVGIG (reference sequence). The CDR3 nucleotides read TGTGCCTGGAGTGTACTACTAGCGGGGCAGTATTTT. This gives the protein CAWSVLLAGQYF.

V usage is TRBV5-1 and J usage is TRBJ2-5; a possible D gene is TRBD1 (7 bases). V dropped 4 bases and J dropped 2 bases, with 15 bases sitting between them. CDR1 SGHRS and CDR2 YFSETQ come from the germline V gene. The CDR3 is 15 residues long. The CDR3 DNA reads TGCGCCAGCAGCGGAGGGACAGCCCTTCAAGAGACCCAGTACTTC. This sequence encodes CASSGGTALQETQYF.

The chain is built from TRBV6-5 and TRBJ2-1, with 7 bases matching TRBD2. Per the germline V gene, CDR1 is MNHEY and CDR2 is SVGAGI. This CDR3 is 13 amino acids long. J was trimmed by 6 bases and V by 5 bases; bases with no gene match: 4. In DNA, the CDR3 is TGTGCCAGCAGTAGCGGGGTTGGCAATGAGCAGTTCTTC. Translated, it gives CASSSGVGNEQFF.

The gene calls are TRBV7-9 and TRBJ1-3; 9 nucleotides agree with TRBD1. Trimming took 4 bases from V and 2 from J; bases not matched to a gene: 0. The CDR3 has 14 residues. Per the germline V gene, CDR1 is SEHNR and CDR2 is FQNEAQ (reference sequence). CDR3 DNA sequence: TGTGCCAGCAGCTGGACAGGGGCTGGAAACACCATATATTTT. Translated, it gives CASSWTGAGNTIYF.

The J gene is TRBJ2-2, the V gene TRBV6-5; no reliable D call. V was clipped by 6 bases and J by 3 bases, with 8 bases between them. CDR3 length equals 13 residues. Germline CDR1 and CDR2: MNHEY and SVGAGI. CDR3 region: CASSPSYTGELFF. The CDR3 DNA follows: TGTGCCAGCAGCCCGAGTTACACCGGGGAGCTGTTTTTT.

The chain links TRBV4-3 to TRBJ1-1, with 8 bases aligning to TRBD1. Germline V gene lookup returns CDR1 LGHNA and CDR2 YSLEER. This CDR3 comprises 15 residues. V was pared by 4 bases and J by 2 bases, with 6 bases of the junction left unmatched. CDR3 in amino acids: CASSLLGTGNTEAFF. In nucleotides, the CDR3 is TGCGCCAGCAGCCTCCTCGGGACAGGTAACACTGAAGCTTTCTTT.

The V call is TRBV12-5, the J call TRBJ1-3; perhaps TRBD1 as D (6 bases). V was shortened by 0 bases and J by 0 bases, with 12 bases between the two germline ends. Germline values: CDR1 LGHNT, CDR2 FRNRAP. The CDR3 extends over 17 amino acids. The CDR3 DNA is TGTGCTAGTGGTTTGGTAACAGGGTACTACTCTGGAAACACCATATATTTT. It encodes CASGLVTGYYSGNTIYF.

This clone showed up just a few times. The rearrangement joins TRBV5-6 to TRBJ1-2; TRBD1 might be the D (6 bases). The CDR3 spans 13 residues. Trimming shortened V by 0 bases and J by 6 bases, and 9 bases separated the two germline ends. In germline, CDR1 is SGHDT, CDR2 YYEEEE. The CDR3 DNA follows: TGTGCCAGCAGCTTGGTGGCAGGGGATGGCTACACCTTC. Encoded protein: CASSLVAGDGYTF.

The V gene is TRBV7-9, the J gene TRBJ1-4, with D maybe TRBD1 (5 bases). This CDR3 has 15 amino acids. V lost 0 bases, J lost 8 bases, and 13 bases lay in between. Germline CDR1 and CDR2: SEHNR and FQNEAQ (reference sequence). CDR3 coding DNA: TGTGCCAGCAGCTTAGCGCCCTCACAGGCCGAAAAACTGTTTTTT. Translation: CASSLAPSQAEKLFF.

V and J are TRBV20-1 and TRBJ1-2; possible D gene TRBD1, 6 bases. Trimming shortened V by 7 bases and J by 8 bases, and 14 bases separated the two germline ends. Germline V CDR1 and CDR2: DFQATT, SNEGSKA (reference sequence). The CDR3 covers 11 residues. The CDR3 region is CSVLDSWGYTF. In DNA, the CDR3 is TGCAGTGTTTTGGACAGTTGGGGCTACACCTTC.

This clone was counted a single time. The chain recombines TRBV11-2 with TRBJ2-3; D remains unclear. The CDR3 contains 13 residues. CDR1 SGHAT and CDR2 FQNNGV come from the germline V gene. V was cut by 4 bases and J by 3 bases, with 8 bases left in between. The CDR3 DNA sequence: TGTGCCAGCAGCTCAGCCGGGACAGATACGCAGTATTTT. Protein product: CASSSAGTDTQYF.

V is TRBV7-2 and J is TRBJ2-1, with a weak D call TRBD1 (5 bases). The CDR3 is 12 residues long. Germline V CDR1 and CDR2: SGHTA, FQGNSA. Trimming stripped 5 bases from V and 8 bases from J, with 10 bases between. CDR3 amino acids: CASSTDSDEQFF. CDR3 coding DNA: TGTGCCAGCAGCACCGACAGCGATGAGCAGTTCTTC.

The chain employs TRBV2 and TRBJ2-3, with 8 bases lining up with TRBD2. There are 19 residues in the CDR3. Unmatched junction bases numbered 19, after V lost 6 bases and J lost 2 bases. In germline, CDR1 is SNHLY, CDR2 FYNNEI. CDR3 DNA: TGTGCCAGCAGCACCCAGCGGGGGAGACATGGCTCTAACACAGATACGCAGTATTTT. Its protein is CASSTQRGRHGSNTDTQYF.

This clone came up once. The chain employs TRBV7-2 and TRBJ1-2; TRBD1 matches at 11 bases. This CDR3 comprises 16 residues. V shed 6 bases, J shed 2 bases, and the junction held 8 bases outside the gene matches. CDR1 is SGHTA and CDR2 is FQGNSA in the germline V gene. Here the CDR3 reads CASSRTGGGLNYGYTF. CDR3 coding DNA: TGTGCCAGCAGTCGGACAGGGGGCGGCTTAAACTATGGCTACACCTTC.

V and J are TRBV2 and TRBJ2-1; D might be TRBD2 (7 bases). Between the trimmed V and J ends, which lost 6 bases and 4 bases, there was a span of 16 bases. Germline V gene lookup returns CDR1 SNHLY and CDR2 FYNNEI. This CDR3 region has 15 residues. CDR3: CASSLGGGPYNEQFF. The CDR3 region has the DNA TGTGCCAGCAGCCTAGGGGGGGGCCCGTACAATGAGCAGTTCTTC.

The chain couples TRBV19 to TRBJ1-6, with 7 positions matching TRBD1. Germline-derived CDR1 and CDR2 are LNHDA and SQIVND (reference sequence). Trimming removed 2 bases from V and 4 bases from J; junction bases left unmatched: 8. The CDR3 covers 17 residues. The CDR3 DNA follows: TGTGCCAGTAGTATAAGTCCGGGACAGACATATAATTCACCCCTCCACTTT. Residues: CASSISPGQTYNSPLHF.

The chain employs TRBV9 and TRBJ1-2, with a possible D match to TRBD1 (6 bases). V lost 0 bases and J lost 4, with 10 bases in between. The germline CDR1 and CDR2 sequences are SGDLS and YYNGEE. The CDR3 extends over 14 amino acids. The CDR3 loop reads CASSVGGLGYGYTF. CDR3 nucleotide sequence: TGTGCCAGCAGCGTAGGGGGGCTCGGCTATGGCTACACCTTC.

The rearrangement joins TRBV15 to TRBJ2-5, with a weak D call TRBD2 (5 bases). CDR1 LNHNV and CDR2 YYDKDF come from the germline V gene (reference sequence). Between the trimmed V and J ends, which lost 3 bases and 7 bases, there was a span of 15 bases. The CDR3 covers 14 residues. CDR3 DNA sequence: TGTGCCACCAGCAGGGATCGGACTCTGGGGACCCAGTACTTC. It specifies CATSRDRTLGTQYF.

This chain links TRBV27 with TRBJ1-2, with unresolved D. Trimming pared 3 bases from V and 4 bases from J, leaving 15 bases between. The germline V gene has CDR1 MNHEY and CDR2 SMNVEV (reference sequence). The CDR3 is 15 residues long. The CDR3 DNA reads as TGTGCCAGCAGTTTCACGGGAGGGAGGCTCTATGGCTACACCTTC. Translation gives CASSFTGGRLYGYTF.